These T cell receptor beta chains were read from a single sample in a study of cytomegalovirus exposure and HLA in healthy donors. The table came from immunoSEQ multiplex PCR; TCRdb's copy has only in-frame clones and leaves some out. The sample contains fewer than 120,000 clones, roughly 80% of which appear only once. The sequenced sample consisted of PBMCs. The receptors shown here come from a woman aged 30 to 39 in good health and CMV-seronegative. Each CDR3 is given with its conserved first and last residue. D genes are given only for firm matches. The size field is filled for only some rows; it gives once, few, many or a size class.

clone_size | d_call | j_call | v_call | cdr3_length | cdr3_nt | cdr3_aa
NA | NA | TRBJ1-4 | TRBV7-9 | 15 | TGTGCCAGCAGGGCTAGCCTGGCGGGTAATGAAAAACTGTTTTTT | CASRASLAGNEKLFF
once | NA | TRBJ2-1 | TRBV5-6 | 14 | TGTGCCAGCAGCTTGGAGGACTTCGGGACAGAGCAGTTCTTC | CASSLEDFGTEQFF
once | TRBD1 | TRBJ1-2 | TRBV4-2 | 16 | TGTGCCAGCAGCTCCGACAGGGGTACCTCTAACTATGGCTACACCTTC | CASSSDRGTSNYGYTF
NA | TRBD1 | TRBJ2-7 | TRBV13 | 15 | TGTGCCAGCAGCCCCCAGGGACAGATTCCCTACGAGCAGTACTTC | CASSPQGQIPYEQYF
NA | TRBD1 | TRBJ1-3 | TRBV29-1 | 15 | TGCAGCGTTGAGGGGACAGCCTCCTCTGGAAACACCATATATTTT | CSVEGTASSGNTIYF
NA | NA | TRBJ2-1 | TRBV19 | 13 | TGTGCCAGTAGTATGTCAGTGAACAATGAGCAGTTCTTC | CASSMSVNNEQFF
few | NA | TRBJ1-1 | TRBV4-1 | 14 | TGCGCCAGCAGCCAGCCGGCGACAGACACTGAAGCTTTCTTT | CASSQPATDTEAFF
few | NA | TRBJ1-1 | TRBV6-5 | 14 | TGTGCCAGCGCCTCTACAGGGTTATCGGCTGAAGCTTTCTTT | CASASTGLSAEAFF
few | NA | TRBJ1-2 | TRBV28 | 12 | TGTGCCAGCACAGGGAGGAGATATGGCTACACCTTC | CASTGRRYGYTF
NA | TRBD2 | TRBJ2-1 | TRBV29-1 | 13 | TGCAGCGTTGAGGGGTTGATCGGGACTAGCACGTTCTTC | CSVEGLIGTSTFF
once | NA | TRBJ1-4 | TRBV6-5 | 15 | TGTGCCAGCAGTTACTCGGTTGGCGGGGTTGAAAAACTGTTTTTT | CASSYSVGGVEKLFF
NA | NA | TRBJ1-2 | TRBV9 | 17 | TGTGCCAGCAGCGCAGAAAACCTAGGCAGGAGGGGAAGTGGCTACACCTTC | CASSAENLGRRGSGYTF
NA | NA | TRBJ1-1 | TRBV19 | 11 | TGTGCCAGTTTGAGGAACACTGAAGCTTTCTTT | CASLRNTEAFF
few | TRBD1 | TRBJ2-1 | TRBV6-5 | 13 | TGTGCCAGCAGGGACAGGGCCTACAATGAGCAGTTCTTC | CASRDRAYNEQFF
NA | TRBD1 | TRBJ1-4 | TRBV27 | 14 | TGTGCCAGCAGTTTCACAGGGGGCGATGAAAAACTGTTTTTT | CASSFTGGDEKLFF
NA | NA | TRBJ1-4 | TRBV6-6 | 16 | TGTGCCAGCAGTTACCCCGTCGGCGGCCAGAATGAAAAACTGTTTTTT | CASSYPVGGQNEKLFF
few | TRBD1 | TRBJ1-1 | TRBV2 | 12 | TGTGCCTGCGACAGGGGAAACACTGAAGCTTTCTTT | CACDRGNTEAFF
NA | NA | TRBJ1-5 | TRBV19 | 13 | TGTGCCAGTACCCCCCCACAGGGTCAGCCCCAGCATTTT | CASTPPQGQPQHF
NA | NA | TRBJ2-7 | TRBV7-2 | 14 | TGTGCCAGCAGCCATTTTGGGACTTTCTACGAGCAGTACTTC | CASSHFGTFYEQYF
NA | NA | TRBJ2-2 | TRBV29-1 | 12 | TGCAGCGTCTGGGGCCAGGACGGGGAGCTGTTTTTT | CSVWGQDGELFF
NA | NA | TRBJ2-1 | TRBV7-2 | 16 | TGTGCCAGCAGCCCCTTTCAGGTCACCTCCTACAATGAGCAGTTCTTC | CASSPFQVTSYNEQFF
NA | NA | TRBJ2-5 | TRBV7-2 | 16 | TGTGCCAGCAGCTTCGGGGATGCCGTGACGCTGGAGACCCAGTACTTC | CASSFGDAVTLETQYF
few | NA | TRBJ1-6 | TRBV27 | 14 | TGTGCCAGCAGAGGGAACAGGGAGAATTCACCCCTCCACTTT | CASRGNRENSPLHF
NA | NA | TRBJ2-7 | TRBV7-2 | 13 | TGTGCCAGCAGCTTGCGGACAGTAGCCGAGCAGTACTTC | CASSLRTVAEQYF
NA | NA | TRBJ1-1 | TRBV30 | 14 | TGTGCCTGGAGGACGAAAGGGGTTAACACTGAAGCTTTCTTT | CAWRTKGVNTEAFF
NA | NA | TRBJ2-7 | TRBV7-3 | 13 | TGTGCCAGCAGCTTAAATCAGGGTCTCGAGCAGTACTTC | CASSLNQGLEQYF
NA | TRBD2 | TRBJ2-1 | TRBV6-6 | 15 | TGTGCCAGCAGCCCAGGACTAGTAGCCTACAATGAGCAGTTCTTC | CASSPGLVAYNEQFF
NA | NA | TRBJ1-6 | TRBV2 | 13 | TGTGCCAGTACCAGGGCCCCAGGTTCACCCCTCCACTTT | CASTRAPGSPLHF
NA | NA | TRBJ1-2 | TRBV7-9 | 14 | TGTGCCATAACGGGGGGATTTGGTAACTATGGCTACACCTTC | CAITGGFGNYGYTF
NA | NA | TRBJ2-5 | TRBV29-1 | 14 | TGCAGCGTCGCCATCGGGGGATCCCAAGAGACCCAGTACTTC | CSVAIGGSQETQYF
NA | TRBD1 | TRBJ2-7 | TRBV6-1 | 16 | TGTGCCAGCAGTGGTCCCCTCCGGGACAGGTCCTACGAGCAGTACTTC | CASSGPLRDRSYEQYF
once | TRBD1 | TRBJ2-2 | TRBV7-9 | 16 | TGTGCCAGCAGCACGTACAGGGGTCCGAACACCGGGGAGCTGTTTTTT | CASSTYRGPNTGELFF
NA | NA | TRBJ1-6 | TRBV28 | 14 | TGTGCCAGCATCTTCAGGGGAGGGAATTCACCCCTCCACTTT | CASIFRGGNSPLHF
NA | NA | TRBJ2-7 | TRBV4-2 | 12 | TGTGCCAGCAGCCAAGGGTCGGACGAGCAGTACTTC | CASSQGSDEQYF
NA | TRBD2 | TRBJ2-7 | TRBV7-3 | 13 | TGTGCCAGCAGCCTACTAGCGGGAGGGGAGCAGTACTTC | CASSLLAGGEQYF
few | NA | TRBJ2-2 | TRBV7-9 | 15 | TGTGCCAGCCCCCCCCCTACGGGGAACACCGGGGAGCTGTTTTTT | CASPPPTGNTGELFF
NA | TRBD1 | TRBJ2-5 | TRBV5-1 | 15 | TGCGCCAGCAGCCTTACAGGGGCAGGTCGAGAGACCCAGTACTTC | CASSLTGAGRETQYF
NA | NA | TRBJ1-5 | TRBV28 | 14 | TGTGCCAGCATAACGGGAGGGGGCAATCAGCCCCAGCATTTT | CASITGGGNQPQHF
NA | NA | TRBJ2-1 | TRBV29-1 | 14 | TGCAGCGTCCTCGGGAGTCTCTCCTACAATGAGCAGTTCTTC | CSVLGSLSYNEQFF
NA | NA | TRBJ1-2 | TRBV30 | 12 | TGTGCCTGGGGCAGGCCTAACTATGGCTACACCTTC | CAWGRPNYGYTF